The entry that follows covers one TCR beta chain sequence. Its antigen is not yet known. Base qualities are missing; no much larger clone stands one base away. The sample is drawn from a study of blood T cell repertoires in COVID-19 (dated by TCRdb to the early 2020s). Some background on the complete study: Samples covering the acute and convalescent phases of COVID-19 were provided by collaborators in the United States, Italy and Spain. The samples were drawn from the first 160 participants of the ongoing ImmuneRACE study and from over a thousand subjects provided by 6 global collaborators. Subjects who had been exposed to COVID-19, were actively infected with it, or had recovered from it provided the deeply sampled blood TCRbeta repertoires that made up the dataset. Where available, HLA class I and class II types were obtained from metadata supplied by the sample provider rather than from assay-based typing. Nearly every sample came with metadata listing a de-identified subject ID, COVID-19 status, age in years and sex. The repertoires were released in a freely available public database meant as a resource for research on the immune response to SARS-CoV-2. The prospective study material was composed of cDNA or gDNA derived from T cells, B-cell-depleted T cells, or PBMCs.

Findings and caveats that apply to the study as a whole: How much clinical and demographic metadata was included differed by source and by participant, and the metadata was provided uncurated.

The germline V end is reduced by 4 bases and the J end by 3 bases; junction bases left unmatched: 8. Reading the germline V gene gives CDR1 LGHNA and CDR2 YSLEER. Taken from cysteine to phenylalanine, the CDR3 has 16 residues. Kept here is only the CDR3 DNA, which spans 48 bases and is read in frame from base 1. TCRbeta CDR3 regions were amplified from genomic DNA using the immunoSEQ Assay, a bias-controlled multiplex PCR. As for the authors' bioinformatics: The number of nucleated cells in each sample was estimated from the amplification of reference gene primers within the assay. To quantify the absolute abundance of each unique TCRbeta CDR3 rearrangement, sequence reads were collapsed and filtered. Productive Simpson clonality was computed per sample as the square root of Simpson's diversity index over productive rearrangements. TCRdb re-hosts the immuneACCESS table, in-frame sequences only. Its copies lack some clones; in the studies checked, an unresolved V gene accounts for under half of them, and the cause for the rest is not known. The DNA gave D and trimming, while V, J and clone size come from that table. The sample table shows 15,000 to 20,000 clones, and roughly 85% are seen once. The top ten constitute around 60% of the sample.

Each collaborating institution followed its own protocols to collect whole blood in K2EDTA tubes. For TCRbeta analysis, collaborators shipped samples as frozen whole blood, isolated PBMCs, or DNA extracted from either of those sample types. This TCR was recovered from an elderly man with acute or convalescent COVID-19. The V and J segments used are TRBV4-3 and TRBJ2-2; 7 junctional bases match TRBD1. Sequencing was done on a sample of peripheral blood. DNA sequence: TGCGCCAGCAGCCCTCGACAGGGCCCCTACACCGGGGAGCTGTTTTTT. The encoded protein is CASSPRQGPYTGELFF.